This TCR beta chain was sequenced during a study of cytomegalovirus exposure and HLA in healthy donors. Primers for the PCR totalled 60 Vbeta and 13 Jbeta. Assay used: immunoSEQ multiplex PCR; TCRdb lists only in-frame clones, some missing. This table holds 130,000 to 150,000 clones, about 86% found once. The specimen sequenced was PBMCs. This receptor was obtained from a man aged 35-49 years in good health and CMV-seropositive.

DNA of the CDR3: TGCAGCGTTGATTTGGAACAGGGAGCTGAAGCTTTCTTT. It translates to CSVDLEQGAEAFF. V usage is TRBV29-1 and J usage is TRBJ1-1, with TRBD1 as a possible D gene (6 bases). Deletions cut 3 bases from V and 6 bases from J, with 14 bases between. The CDR3 has 13 amino acids. Germline CDR1 and CDR2: SQVTM and ANQGSEA.